This T cell receptor beta chain was found in a study of neoadjuvant nivolumab and ipilimumab in lung cancer. Libraries were prepared by immunoSEQ multiplex PCR; TCRdb keeps only in-frame clonotypes and omits some of them. Seen here are 3,500 to 4,500 clones, 88% observed once, and the top ten hold 4.6%. There are a few counts of this clone. CDR1 MNHEY and CDR2 SMNVEV come from the germline V gene (reference sequence). V lost 2 bases and J lost 0, with 11 bases in between. The CDR3 has 16 residues. The material was adjacent normal lung tissue, obtained after neoadjuvant nivolumab, alone or with ipilimumab, at or shortly before surgery. This clonotype was sampled from an adult with non-small cell lung cancer. V gene TRBV27 combines with J gene TRBJ1-3; no firm D call. CDR3 DNA sequence: TGTGCCAGCAGTTTAAGAGCAGCCGGCTCTGGAAACACCATATATTTT. Its protein is CASSLRAAGSGNTIYF.